Listed here are 18 T cell receptor beta chains from one sample, sequenced in a study of blood T cell repertoires in COVID-19. The method was immunoSEQ multiplex PCR; TCRdb's version includes in-frame clones alone and lacks a portion of them. The table shows 170,000 or so clones, with 84% occurring only once. Source material: peripheral blood. Source of these receptors: a man between 18 and 35 years old with active or convalescent COVID-19.

The chain recombines TRBV3-1 (or the pseudogene TRBV3-2) with TRBJ2-1, with a possible D match to TRBD2 (5 bases). The germline gives CDR1 LGHDT, CDR2 YNNKEL (reference sequence). Deletions cut 4 bases from V and 5 bases from J, with 12 bases between. The CDR3 totals 14 residues. Here the CDR3 reads CASSPGVYNNEQFF. The CDR3, as DNA: TGTGCCAGCAGCCCCGGGGTCTATAACAATGAGCAGTTCTTC.

This clone was observed a single time. This chain links TRBV19 with TRBJ1-3, with D hard to call. V lost 1 base and J 2 bases, leaving 9 bases between the germline ends. The CDR3 covers 15 residues. Per the germline V gene, CDR1 is LNHDA and CDR2 is SQIVND (reference sequence). The CDR3 DNA is TGTGCCAGTAGTATAGGAACATCTCCTGGAAACACCATATATTTT. It codes for CASSIGTSPGNTIYF.

The gene calls are TRBV4-2 and TRBJ2-7, with 10 bases aligning to TRBD2. The CDR3 spans 18 residues. V was clipped by 1 base and J by 7 bases; unmatched bases: 16. Germline V gene sequence: CDR1 LGHNA, CDR2 YNFKEQ. The CDR3: CASSQALSSGRQLGEQYF. The CDR3 DNA follows: TGTGCCAGCAGCCAAGCTTTGTCTAGCGGGAGACAATTGGGGGAGCAGTACTTC.

A remark on this clone: An end of the junction differs from the germline gene, which may be a read error. V is TRBV6-5 and J is TRBJ2-1; no clear D. The CDR3 covers 11 residues. Germline CDR1 and CDR2: MNHEY and SVGAGI. This CDR3 is CASSSHNEQFF. The DNA of the CDR3 is TGTGCCAGCAGCTCCCACAATGAGCAGTTCTTC.

The chain has TRBV3-1 (or the pseudogene TRBV3-2) and TRBJ2-3, with D perhaps TRBD2 (5 bases). CDR1 LGHDT and CDR2 YNNKEL come from the germline V gene (reference sequence). Trimming cost V 4 bases and J 2 bases, with 13 bases left between them. The CDR3 runs to 15 residues. The CDR3 loop is CASSLGLPPTDTQYF. DNA for the CDR3: TGTGCCAGCAGCCTTGGACTGCCCCCCACAGATACGCAGTATTTT.

This sequence joins TRBV18 and TRBJ2-1; TRBD1 matches at 10 bases. Germline lookup yields CDR1 KGHSH and CDR2 LQKENI. The V and J ends lost 5 bases and 9 bases, in that order; junction bases with no gene match: 7. The CDR3 contains 14 residues. The CDR3 loop reads CASSGTGESSEQFF. DNA for the CDR3: TGTGCCAGCTCAGGGACAGGGGAGAGCAGTGAGCAGTTCTTC. The full variable domain, in which reference TRBV18 and TRBJ2-1 provide the parts outside the CDR3, is NAGVMQNPRHLVRRRGQEARLRCSPMKGHSHVYWYRQLPEEGLKFMVYLQKENIIDESGMPKERFSAEFPKEGPSILRIQQVVRGDSAAYFCASSGTGESSEQFFGPGTRLTVL.

The rearrangement joins TRBV6-6 to TRBJ2-7, with a tentative D call TRBD1 (5 bases). Between the trimmed V and J ends, which lost 3 bases and 1 base, there was a span of 10 bases. The V gene's germline CDR1 is MNHNY and CDR2 SVGAGI (reference sequence). This CDR3 has 14 amino acids. The CDR3 region is CASSYVAGSYEQYF. CDR3 DNA sequence: TGTGCCAGCAGTTATGTCGCAGGGTCCTACGAGCAGTACTTC.

The chain employs TRBV5-1 and TRBJ2-7; TRBD2 agrees at 11 bases. The CDR3 is made up of 18 amino acids. Germline V CDR1 and CDR2: SGHRS, YFSETQ. With 0 bases clipped from V and 6 bases from J, the junction kept 14 bases outside the gene matches. The CDR3 sequence is CASSLAGLGSGGASEQYF. The CDR3 DNA reads TGCGCCAGCAGCTTGGCCGGACTGGGTAGCGGGGGGGCCAGCGAGCAGTACTTC.

The rearrangement joins TRBV7-2 to TRBJ2-3; maybe TRBD2 (6 bases). This CDR3 region has 16 residues. Per the germline V gene, CDR1 is SGHTA and CDR2 is FQGNSA. The V gene lost 1 base and the J gene lost 4 bases, with 15 bases spanning the gap. DNA for the CDR3: TGTGCCAGCAGCTTAGTTTTCGGGAGTGCAGCAGATACGCAGTATTTT. Its translation is CASSLVFGSAADTQYF.

J is TRBJ1-1 and V is TRBV21-1; the D segment call TRBD1 is taken from the table without a DNA check. TRBV21-1 is classified as a pseudogene. The CDR3 runs 14 residues. The CDR3 bases are TGTGCCGACCTATCGGGACAGGGTGACACTGAAGCTTTCTTT. Translating gives CADLSGQGDTEAFF.

CDR3 nucleotide sequence: TGTGCCAGTAGTACAGGCCAGGGGTATGGCTACACCTTC. This codes for CASSTGQGYGYTF. This chain links TRBV19 with TRBJ1-2; a possible D gene is TRBD1 (6 bases). The germline V gene encodes CDR1 LNHDA and CDR2 SQIVND (reference sequence). Between the trimmed V and J ends, which lost 4 bases and 5 bases, there was a span of 11 bases. This CDR3 is built from 13 residues.

This chain joins TRBV6-5 and TRBJ2-3; 8 positions match TRBD1. The length of the CDR3 is 14 residues. Germline V CDR1 and CDR2: MNHEY, SVGAGI. V lost 4 bases, J lost 3 bases, and 3 bases stayed unmatched. CDR3 DNA sequence: TGTGCCAGCAGTTGGCGGACAGGGACAGATACGCAGTATTTT. Translation: CASSWRTGTDTQYF.

V usage is TRBV19 and J usage is TRBJ1-4, with 10 positions matching TRBD1. The V segment lost 10 bases and the J segment 5 bases; nucleotides outside the gene matches: 4. The germline CDR1 and CDR2 sequences are LNHDA and SQIVND (reference sequence). The CDR3 contains 13 residues. The CDR3 nucleotides are TGTGCCACTCGGACAGGGGGAAATGAAAAACTGTTTTTT. It encodes CATRTGGNEKLFF.

In DNA, the CDR3 is TGTGCCAGTAGTATAGTAAGGGGCTACACTGAAGCTTTCTTT. Its translation is CASSIVRGYTEAFF. The gene calls are TRBV19 and TRBJ1-1; TRBD1 is a possible D gene (5 bases). CDR1 is LNHDA and CDR2 is SQIVND in the germline V gene (reference sequence). CDR3 length: 14 residues. V lost 1 base and J lost 3, with 9 bases in between.

The J gene is TRBJ2-3, the V gene TRBV15, with 9 nucleotides matching TRBD1. This CDR3 has 16 residues. The junction had 1 base not matched to a gene; V was cut back by 0 bases and J by 0 bases. Per the germline V gene, CDR1 is LNHNV and CDR2 is YYDKDF (reference sequence). The CDR3 region is CATSRDGTGSTDTQYF. DNA of the CDR3: TGTGCCACCAGCAGAGATGGGACAGGGAGCACAGATACGCAGTATTTT.

The V gene is TRBV7-9, the J gene TRBJ2-7; TRBD1 matches at 8 bases. J lost 8 bases, V lost 2 bases, and 5 bases had no gene match. Germline CDR1 and CDR2: SEHNR and FQNEAQ (reference sequence). CDR3 length: 13 amino acids. CDR3 amino acids: CASSLTDREQQYF. CDR3 sequence (DNA): TGTGCCAGCAGCTTAACGGACAGGGAACAGCAGTACTTC.

The V and J genes are TRBV6-5 and TRBJ2-3, with D perhaps TRBD1 (6 bases). CDR3 length: 16 residues. Germline CDR1 MNHEY, CDR2 SVGAGI. V shed 4 bases and J shed 1 base, with 15 bases lying between them. The CDR3 here is CASSSRGGVRTDTQYF. CDR3 nucleotide sequence: TGTGCCAGCAGTTCCAGAGGGGGAGTCCGCACAGATACGCAGTATTTT.

The sample holds one count of this clone. The chain uses TRBV10-1 and TRBJ2-2, with 10 bases lining up with TRBD1. Per the germline V gene, CDR1 is WNHNN and CDR2 is SYGVQD (reference sequence). After removal of 6 bases from V and 3 bases from J, the junction contained 4 bases not matched to a gene. The CDR3 is made up of 15 amino acids. In DNA, the CDR3 is TGCGCCAGCAGGGCCGGGACAGGGGACACCGGGGAGCTGTTTTTT. Translating gives CASRAGTGDTGELFF.